The source of this T cell receptor (beta chain) is a study of T cell changes during pregnancy in multiple sclerosis. The repertoire was sequenced with immunoSEQ multiplex PCR; TCRdb's copy has only in-frame clones and lacks some. The table includes 30,000 to 40,000 clones, 70% to 90% detected once. CDR1 is SEHNR, CDR2 FQNEAQ, per germline (reference sequence). The CDR3 is 16 amino acids. V was pared by 5 bases and J by 0 bases, with 14 bases between. Here the sequenced sample was CD8+ T cells from peripheral blood mononuclear cells, taken in the third trimester of pregnancy. The TCR was taken from a female donor with multiple sclerosis, enrolled in a pregnancy study. This chain connects TRBV7-9 to TRBJ2-4; possibly TRBD2 for D (6 bases). The CDR3 here is CASSPAGPLAKNIQYF. CDR3 in DNA: TGTGCCAGCAGCCCCGCGGGACCCTTAGCCAAAAACATTCAGTACTTC. Full variable domain (rest looked up from reference TRBV7-9 and TRBJ2-4): DTGVSQNPRHKITKRGQNVTFRCDPISEHNRLYWYRQTLGQGPEFLTYFQNEAQLEKSRLLSDRFSAERPKGSFSTLEIQRTEQGDSAMYLCASSPAGPLAKNIQYFGAGTRLSVL.